Below, 21 T cell receptor beta chains from the same sample are listed, as sequenced in a study of blood T cell repertoires in COVID-19. Measured with immunoSEQ multiplex PCR; TCRdb has only the in-frame clones, and not every one. The sample yields around 230,000 clones, approximately 88% seen once. Input material: PBMCs or T cells enriched from blood (not recorded which). The receptor source for this set is a woman aged 35 to 49 with acute COVID-19.

V gene TRBV12-3 or TRBV12-4 combines with J gene TRBJ2-2; D is undetermined. This CDR3 is 13 amino acids long. V was trimmed by 7 bases and J by 4 bases, leaving 10 bases between them. CDR3 sequence: CASIPGFTGELFF. For the CDR3, the DNA is TGTGCCAGCATCCCCGGGTTCACCGGGGAGCTGTTTTTT.

The chain uses TRBV19 and TRBJ2-2, with 11 bases identical to TRBD2. J was trimmed by 0 bases and V by 5 bases; bases with no gene match: 2. CDR3 size: 16 residues. CDR1 and CDR2 from the germline V gene are LNHDA and SQIVND (reference sequence). CDR3 bases: TGTGCCAGTAGTTTGGGACTAGCGGCGAACACCGGGGAGCTGTTTTTT. Protein sequence: CASSLGLAANTGELFF.

This clone appeared a single time. V gene TRBV7-8 combines with J gene TRBJ1-2; 9 nucleotides align to TRBD1. This CDR3 region has 17 residues. Germline V lookup: CDR1 SGHVS, CDR2 FQNEAQ. Unmatched junction bases numbered 15, after V lost 4 bases and J lost 6 bases. The CDR3 reads CASSSREMGQGSHGYTF. The CDR3 DNA is TGTGCCAGCAGCTCGCGGGAGATGGGACAGGGTAGTCATGGCTACACCTTC.

V gene TRBV11-3 combines with J gene TRBJ1-2, with TRBD1 identical over 10 bases. CDR3 length: 17 residues. From germline, CDR1 is SGHNT and CDR2 YENEEA. V was clipped by 1 base and J by 8 bases; unmatched bases: 13. In nucleotides, the CDR3 is TGTGCCAGCAGCTTAGGGACTGCAAGACAGGGGGCGCGGGGCTACACCTTC. As protein: CASSLGTARQGARGYTF.

The V gene is TRBV11-3, the J gene TRBJ1-4; D gene unclear. Germline V gene lookup returns CDR1 SGHNT and CDR2 YENEEA. The length of the CDR3 is 12 residues. Trimming cost V 4 bases and J 6 bases, with 6 bases left between them. CDR3 nucleotide sequence: TGTGCCAGCAGCTCCCGAGATGAAAAACTGTTTTTT. This encodes CASSSRDEKLFF. Combining the CDR3 with reference TRBV11-3 and TRBJ1-4 gives the whole variable domain EAGVVQSPRYKIIEKKQPVAFWCNPISGHNTLYWYLQNLGQGPELLIRYENEEAVDDSQLPKDRFSAERLKGVDSTLKIQPAELGDSAVYLCASSSRDEKLFFGSGTQLSVL.

The chain links TRBV19 to TRBJ1-2; the D is unclear. The germline V gene has CDR1 LNHDA and CDR2 SQIVND (reference sequence). V dropped 5 bases and J dropped 8 bases, with 15 bases sitting between them. This CDR3 comprises 13 residues. CDR3 DNA sequence: TGTGCCAGTAGTCTACAACAAATGGGCGGCTACACCTTC. It yields the protein CASSLQQMGGYTF.

The rearrangement links TRBV10-2 to TRBJ2-3; 11 nucleotides agree with TRBD2. V trimming: 9 bases; J trimming: 4 bases; junction bases outside the gene matches: 9. Per germline, CDR1 WSHSY and CDR2 SAAADI. The CDR3 is 15 residues long. CDR3 sequence reads: CASSLAGAGADTQYF. The CDR3, as DNA: TGCGCCAGTTCACTAGCGGGAGCGGGCGCAGATACGCAGTATTTT.

This chain uses TRBV10-1 with TRBJ2-7; TRBD2 aligns across 10 bases. There are 14 residues in the CDR3. After removal of 11 bases from V and 4 bases from J, the junction contained 11 bases not matched to a gene. CDR1 and CDR2 from the germline V gene are WNHNN and SYGVQD (reference sequence). The CDR3 spells CACGPGTSVYEQYV. The CDR3 DNA reads as TGCGCCTGCGGTCCGGGGACTAGCGTTTACGAGCAGTACGTC.

The J gene is TRBJ1-2, the V gene TRBV2, with unresolved D. V was trimmed by 4 bases and J by 0 bases, leaving 9 bases between them. The germline V gene encodes CDR1 SNHLY and CDR2 FYNNEI. This CDR3 has 14 amino acids. The CDR3 spells CASSGARANYGYTF. DNA for the CDR3: TGTGCCAGCAGTGGGGCCCGAGCTAACTATGGCTACACCTTC.

This chain links TRBV2 with TRBJ1-5; D not resolved. Trimming left V 5 bases short and J 6 bases short, with 20 bases between. The CDR3 has 16 residues. Germline V lookup: CDR1 SNHLY, CDR2 FYNNEI. CDR3 amino acids: CASSSERLLNFQPQHF. As DNA, the CDR3 is TGTGCCAGCAGTTCCGAGAGGCTATTAAATTTTCAGCCCCAGCATTTT.

The chain combines TRBV9 with TRBJ1-2; possibly TRBD1 for D (5 bases). The CDR3 is 16 amino acids. Germline V gene data show CDR1 as SGDLS and CDR2 as YYNGEE. V was trimmed by 3 bases and J by 6 bases, leaving 21 bases between them. The CDR3 DNA is TGTGCCAGCAGCGCGGGAGGAGGGGCTGAGGTTGATGGCTACACCTTC. Translated, it gives CASSAGGGAEVDGYTF.

The chain employs TRBV12-3 or TRBV12-4 and TRBJ1-2; 9 bases line up with TRBD1. The CDR3 consists of 13 residues. The J segment lost 6 bases and the V segment lost 6 bases, leaving 5 bases of the junction unmatched. CDR3 protein: CASRRGQGDGYTF. CDR3 DNA: TGTGCCAGCAGGCGGGGACAGGGTGATGGCTACACCTTC.

This clone was seen once. The chain is built from TRBV5-1 and TRBJ2-5; 10 nucleotides line up with TRBD2. V was clipped by 0 bases and J by 5 bases; unmatched bases: 10. Germline assignment: CDR1 SGHRS and CDR2 YFSETQ. There are 17 residues in the CDR3. The CDR3 loop reads CASSLDTASGRGETQYF. The CDR3 bases are TGCGCCAGCAGCTTGGATACGGCTAGCGGGAGAGGGGAGACCCAGTACTTC. The variable domain in full, completed from reference TRBV5-1 and TRBJ2-5, reads KAGVTQTPRYLIKTRGQQVTLSCSPISGHRSVSWYQQTPGQGLQFLFEYFSETQRNKGNFPGRFSGRQFSNSRSEMNVSTLELGDSALYLCASSLDTASGRGETQYFGPGTRLLVL.

The chain couples TRBV9 to TRBJ2-2, with 9 bases that match TRBD1. The CDR3 spans 15 residues. Per the germline V gene, CDR1 is SGDLS and CDR2 is YYNGEE. J was trimmed by 6 bases and V by 1 base; bases with no gene match: 4. DNA of the CDR3: TGTGCCAGCAGCGTACAGGACAGGGGTGCCGGGGAGCTGTTTTTT. It is translated as CASSVQDRGAGELFF. The full variable domain, its missing parts supplied by reference TRBV9 and TRBJ2-2, is DSGVTQTPKHLITATGQRVTLRCSPRSGDLSVYWYQQSLDQGLQFLIQYYNGEERAKGNILERFSAQQFPDLHSELNLSSLELGDSALYFCASSVQDRGAGELFFGEGSRLTVL.

The chain uses TRBV14 and TRBJ2-1; perhaps TRBD1 as D (5 bases). The V end was cut by 4 bases, the J end by 6 bases, with 16 bases between. The CDR3 is 15 residues long. Germline assignment: CDR1 SGHDN and CDR2 FVKESK. CDR3 loop: CASSRPGNNPNEQFF. Here the CDR3 DNA reads TGTGCCAGCAGCCGACCAGGGAATAACCCCAATGAGCAGTTCTTC.

This chain connects TRBV6-2 or TRBV6-3 to TRBJ2-7; TRBD2 matches at 13 bases. CDR1 is MNHEY, CDR2 SVGEGT, per germline. The CDR3 runs to 15 residues. The J segment lost 9 bases and the V segment lost 2 bases, leaving 7 bases of the junction unmatched. The CDR3 is CASSYGGLAGDVQYV. The DNA for the CDR3 is TGTGCCAGCAGTTACGGTGGACTAGCGGGAGATGTGCAGTACGTC.

The J gene is TRBJ1-1, the V gene TRBV4-3, with 9 positions matching TRBD1. Germline trimming cut 2 bases from V and 5 bases from J; bases unmatched to any gene: 3. The CDR3 sequence is 14 residues long. Germline-derived CDR1 and CDR2 are LGHNA and YSLEER. CDR3 residues: CASSQPGQGTEAFF. CDR3 DNA: TGCGCCAGCAGCCAACCTGGACAGGGGACTGAAGCTTTCTTT.

CDR3: CAIREVGTSTDTQYF. The CDR3 DNA is TGTGCCATCAGGGAAGTGGGGACTAGCACAGATACGCAGTATTTT. The gene calls are TRBV10-3 and TRBJ2-3; TRBD2 might be the D (6 bases). Trimming stripped 6 bases from V and 0 bases from J, with 13 bases between. Germline assignment: CDR1 ENHRY and CDR2 SYGVKD. The CDR3 is 15 residues long.

This clone was found once. The chain carries TRBV7-2 and TRBJ2-3; D is undetermined. CDR3 size: 11 residues. The germline CDR1 and CDR2 sequences are SGHTA and FQGNSA. The V and J ends lost 6 bases and 3 bases respectively, with 4 bases between them. CDR3 bases: TGTGCCAGCAGACGGACAGATACGCAGTATTTT. Amino acids: CASRRTDTQYF.

The chain combines TRBV2 with TRBJ2-6; D remains ambiguous. CDR3 length: 14 residues. V was trimmed by 1 base and J by 5 bases, leaving 6 bases between them. From germline, CDR1 is SNHLY and CDR2 FYNNEI. The CDR3 sequence is CASSEVSWANVLTF. For the CDR3, the DNA is TGTGCCAGCAGTGAAGTCTCGTGGGCCAACGTCCTGACTTTC.

This clone came up once. This chain uses TRBV11-2 with TRBJ2-7; D not resolved. V lost 1 base to trimming and J lost 3 bases, with 7 bases between them. Germline V gene data show CDR1 as SGHAT and CDR2 as FQNNGV. This CDR3 is built from 13 residues. The CDR3 is CASSLGERYEQYF. The CDR3 DNA reads TGTGCCAGCAGCTTAGGAGAGCGCTACGAGCAGTACTTC.